The 13 T cell receptor beta chains below come from one sample, sequenced in a study of cytomegalovirus exposure and HLA in healthy donors. The assay was immunoSEQ multiplex PCR, and TCRdb's table has in-frame clones only and misses some. The sample contains roughly 110,000 clones, around 90% of which appear only once. The sample consisted of PBMCs. Receptors were obtained from a woman in her late teens or twenties in good health and CMV-seropositive.

CDR3 nucleotide sequence: TGTGCCAGCATCCCTCTGGACAGGGCTAATTCACCCCTCCACTTT. Translated: CASIPLDRANSPLHF. The chain links TRBV2 to TRBJ1-6; 8 bases align to TRBD1. CDR1 SNHLY and CDR2 FYNNEI come from the germline V gene. This CDR3 contains 15 residues. The V segment lost 7 bases and the J segment 6 bases; nucleotides outside the gene matches: 8.

The chain couples TRBV11-2 to TRBJ1-2; a weak D match, TRBD1 (5 bases). CDR1 and CDR2 from the germline V gene are SGHAT and FQNNGV. The CDR3 is made up of 15 amino acids. Trimming removed 1 base at V and 4 bases at J, with 13 bases between. The CDR3 here is CASSLGEGHGYGYTF. CDR3 nucleotides: TGTGCCAGCAGCTTAGGGGAGGGGCACGGCTATGGCTACACCTTC.

The rearrangement uses TRBV7-9 and TRBJ1-1; 8 bases fit TRBD1. This CDR3 spans 16 amino acids. V gave up 2 bases and J gave up 4 bases; unmatched junction bases: 9. Germline V gene lookup returns CDR1 SEHNR and CDR2 FQNEAQ (reference sequence). The CDR3 DNA is TGTGCCAGCAGCTTATGGGGCAGGGGGCAGGGCACTGAAGCTTTCTTT. Translation: CASSLWGRGQGTEAFF.

This chain joins TRBV29-1 and TRBJ1-2; 7 nucleotides match TRBD1. The CDR3 is 18 amino acids. The trim removed 1 base at V and 3 bases at J, leaving 17 bases unmatched. CDR1 and CDR2 from the germline V gene are SQVTM and ANQGSEA. CDR3 region: CSVEGTLGGSKGDYGYTF. The CDR3 DNA follows: TGCAGCGTTGAAGGGACCTTAGGGGGCTCAAAGGGGGACTATGGCTACACCTTC. Looking up the rest from reference TRBV29-1 and TRBJ1-2 gives the full variable domain: SAVISQKPSRDICQRGTSLTIQCQVDSQVTMMFWYRQQPGQSLTLIATANQGSEATYESGFVIDKFPISRPNLTFSTLTVSNMSPEDSSIYLCSVEGTLGGSKGDYGYTFGSGTRLTVV.

The chain combines TRBV28 with TRBJ2-5, with 10 positions matching TRBD1. The CDR3 runs 16 residues. CDR1 is MDHEN, CDR2 SYDVKM, per germline. V trimming: 5 bases; J trimming: 2 bases; junction bases outside the gene matches: 8. CDR3 amino acids: CASSQTGGAGQETQYF. The CDR3 DNA sequence: TGTGCCAGCAGTCAGACAGGGGGCGCGGGGCAAGAGACCCAGTACTTC.

The chain has TRBV5-8 and TRBJ2-7, with TRBD1 identical over 8 bases. The V gene end was trimmed by 3 bases and the J gene end by 3 bases; junction bases not matched to a gene: 8. CDR3 length equals 15 residues. The germline gives CDR1 SGHTS, CDR2 YDEGEE. CDR3 bases: TGTGCCAGCAGCTCAGGACAGGGAAGGTTCTACGAGCAGTACTTC. It encodes CASSSGQGRFYEQYF.

The V call is TRBV7-9, the J call TRBJ2-7; TRBD1 might be the D (6 bases). V was trimmed by 4 bases and J by 4 bases, leaving 11 bases between them. The CDR3 spans 13 residues. The germline V gene encodes CDR1 SEHNR and CDR2 FQNEAQ (reference sequence). The CDR3 sequence is CASSSDSFYEQYV. DNA of the CDR3: TGTGCCAGCAGCTCGGACAGTTTTTACGAGCAGTACGTC.

The genes are TRBV18 and TRBJ1-5; D may be TRBD1 (5 bases). The germline gives CDR1 KGHSH, CDR2 LQKENI. The CDR3 length is 15 residues. V was trimmed by 3 bases and J by 5 bases, leaving 14 bases between them. CDR3 residues: CASSPGQVGDQPQHF. The CDR3, as DNA: TGTGCCAGCTCACCGGGGCAGGTAGGGGATCAGCCCCAGCATTTT.

This clone was seen many times. The chain uses TRBV4-3 and TRBJ1-2; 8 bases are shared with TRBD1. The V and J ends lost 4 bases and 8 bases, in that order; junction bases with no gene match: 6. CDR3 length: 13 residues. Looked up from germline, CDR1 is LGHNA and CDR2 is YSLEER. The CDR3 nucleotides read TGCGCCAGCAGCCTAAGCACAGGGGGGGGCTACACCTTC. Translated, it gives CASSLSTGGGYTF.

The chain links TRBV10-3 to TRBJ1-2; the match to TRBD1 covers 9 bases. The junction had 6 bases not matched to a gene; V was cut back by 7 bases and J by 0 bases. The germline CDR1 and CDR2 sequences are ENHRY and SYGVKD. The CDR3 has 15 amino acids. CDR3 sequence reads: CAIKRTGEANYGYTF. In DNA, the CDR3 is TGTGCCATCAAAAGGACAGGGGAAGCTAACTATGGCTACACCTTC.

The CDR3 nucleotides are TGCGCCAGTTGGACAGGGATAAGCAATCAGCCCCAGCATTTT. Amino acids: CASWTGISNQPQHF. The chain joins TRBV10-2 to TRBJ1-5; TRBD1 aligns across 8 bases. The CDR3 is 14 residues long. Losses at the gene ends were 9 bases for V and 1 base for J; bases not matched to a gene: 5. Germline values: CDR1 WSHSY, CDR2 SAAADI.

The chain uses TRBV4-2 and TRBJ2-2; D remains unclear. Germline V lookup: CDR1 LGHNA, CDR2 YNFKEQ. The V end was cut by 1 base, the J end by 2 bases, with 11 bases between. The CDR3 covers 16 residues. CDR3 sequence (DNA): TGTGCCAGCAGCCAAGTTGCGCGAGCCAACACCGGGGAGCTGTTTTTT. Amino acids: CASSQVARANTGELFF.

The rearrangement links TRBV2 to TRBJ1-5; D is uncertain. The V end lost 6 bases, the J end lost 7 bases, and 13 bases lay between the germline ends. The CDR3 length is 13 residues. Germline CDR1 and CDR2: SNHLY and FYNNEI. The CDR3 sequence: CASRLALRQPQHF. Written as DNA, the CDR3 is TGTGCCAGCAGGCTAGCCCTTCGGCAGCCCCAGCATTTT.